The 18 T cell receptor beta chains reported below all come from one sample, sequenced in a study of blood T cell repertoires in COVID-19. The data were produced by immunoSEQ multiplex PCR, yet TCRdb's version contains in-frame clones alone and is incomplete. In the table there are some 490,000 clones, 80% to 90% of which are singletons. The material sequenced was PBMCs or T cells enriched from blood (not recorded which). These receptors were collected from an older woman who had recovered from COVID-19.

This chain uses TRBV19 with TRBJ1-6, with D uncertain. Germline CDR1 is LNHDA and CDR2 is SQIVND (reference sequence). V was clipped by 6 bases and J by 7 bases, with 13 bases between them. The CDR3 has 14 residues. The CDR3 here is CASRIVAENSPLHF. The CDR3 DNA follows: TGTGCCAGTAGAATCGTGGCGGAGAATTCACCCCTCCACTTT.

The DNA for the CDR3 is TGTGCCAGTAGTATGGGGGGGCTGGCCGGGGAGCTGTTTTTT. It codes for CASSMGGLAGELFF. The chain joins TRBV19 to TRBJ2-2; weak D call: TRBD2 (7 bases). V lost 3 bases to trimming and J lost 6 bases, with 11 bases between them. CDR3 size: 14 residues. CDR1 LNHDA and CDR2 SQIVND come from the germline V gene (reference sequence).

The chain uses TRBV5-1 and TRBJ1-1; D remains unclear. Between the trimmed V and J ends, which lost 4 bases and 4 bases, there was a span of 17 bases. The germline V gene has CDR1 SGHRS and CDR2 YFSETQ. CDR3 length: 15 amino acids. The CDR3 bases are TGCGCCAGCAGCCAGACAAGGTGGTCAGGCACTGAAGCTTTCTTT. It specifies CASSQTRWSGTEAFF.

V and J are TRBV13 and TRBJ1-1, with 7 bases matching TRBD1. The CDR3 runs to 15 residues. With 10 bases clipped from V and 5 bases from J, the junction kept 16 bases outside the gene matches. Germline CDR1 PRHDT, CDR2 FYEKMQ (reference sequence). The CDR3 coding sequence is TGTGCCACCCTGGAGGGCAGGGGGAGGAGGACTGAAGCTTTCTTT. Translating gives CATLEGRGRRTEAFF.

The rearrangement uses TRBV11-3 and TRBJ2-7; TRBD1 matches at 10 bases. Trimming cost V 8 bases and J 8 bases; bases outside gene matches: 12. There are 14 residues in the CDR3. Germline V gene lookup returns CDR1 SGHNT and CDR2 YENEEA. This CDR3 is CASGPGQGPLKQYF. As DNA, the CDR3 is TGTGCCAGCGGACCGGGACAGGGGCCCCTCAAGCAGTACTTC. The variable domain in full, completed from reference TRBV11-3 and TRBJ2-7, reads EAGVVQSPRYKIIEKKQPVAFWCNPISGHNTLYWYLQNLGQGPELLIRYENEEAVDDSQLPKDRFSAERLKGVDSTLKIQPAELGDSAVYLCASGPGQGPLKQYFGPGTRLTVT.

The chain uses TRBV6-1 and TRBJ2-2, with 12 bases lining up with TRBD2. CDR3 size: 18 residues. Per the germline V gene, CDR1 is MNHNS and CDR2 is SASEGT. The trim removed 2 bases at V and 4 bases at J, leaving 8 bases unmatched. In DNA form, the CDR3 reads TGTGCCAGCAGTGAACGGCTAGCGGGGGGGCATAGCACCGGGGAGCTGTTTTTT. Amino acid sequence: CASSERLAGGHSTGELFF.

The V gene is TRBV2, the J gene TRBJ2-1, with TRBD1 as a possible D gene (5 bases). Trimming shortened V by 6 bases and J by 1 base, and 13 bases separated the two germline ends. CDR3 length equals 15 residues. Looked up from germline, CDR1 is SNHLY and CDR2 is FYNNEI. The CDR3: CASSPSSGSYNEQFF. The CDR3 DNA is TGTGCCAGCAGCCCTAGTTCAGGGTCCTACAATGAGCAGTTCTTC.

V usage is TRBV27 and J usage is TRBJ1-2, with TRBD1 identical over 12 bases. J gave up 4 bases and V 5 bases, and 8 bases lay outside the gene matches. This CDR3 region has 16 residues. Germline-derived CDR1 and CDR2 are MNHEY and SMNVEV (reference sequence). As DNA, the CDR3 is TGTGCCAGCAGTGGCCGGGACAGGGGGCGCCCCTATGGCTACACCTTC. This gives the protein CASSGRDRGRPYGYTF.

This clone appeared a single time. This chain connects TRBV30 to TRBJ1-6, with TRBD1 identical over 8 bases. V trimming: 2 bases; J trimming: 7 bases; junction bases outside the gene matches: 10. The germline V gene encodes CDR1 GTSNPN and CDR2 SVGIG (reference sequence). This CDR3 is built from 16 residues. The CDR3 sequence is CAWSRPVDRGNSPLHF. CDR3 coding DNA: TGTGCCTGGAGTCGACCCGTCGACAGGGGCAATTCACCCCTCCACTTT.

The chain carries TRBV9 and TRBJ1-1, with D unresolved. V lost 0 bases and J lost 4, with 7 bases in between. CDR1 is SGDLS and CDR2 is YYNGEE in the germline V gene. The CDR3 covers 13 residues. The CDR3 spells CASSVGKATEAFF. CDR3 coding DNA: TGTGCCAGCAGCGTAGGTAAAGCCACTGAAGCTTTCTTT.

The chain employs TRBV6-1 and TRBJ2-7, with D possibly being TRBD1 (7 bases). V lost 2 bases and J lost 3, with 8 bases in between. There are 13 residues in the CDR3. Germline CDR1 reads MNHNS; CDR2 reads SASEGT. CDR3 sequence: CASSEQGGYEQYF. CDR3 nucleotides: TGTGCCAGCAGTGAACAGGGGGGCTACGAGCAGTACTTC.

Worth noting for this clone: Different DNA sequences within this sample yield the same CDR3. This chain links TRBV11-2 with TRBJ2-1, with D possibly TRBD2 on 7 matching bases. In germline, CDR1 is SGHAT, CDR2 FQNNGV. There are 15 residues in the CDR3. Trimming removed 1 base from V and 2 bases from J, with 9 bases in between. The CDR3 protein is CASSLGRGPYNEQFF. DNA for the CDR3: TGTGCCAGCAGCTTAGGGCGGGGGCCCTACAATGAGCAGTTCTTC.

This chain links TRBV11-2 with TRBJ2-6, with D tentatively TRBD2 (6 bases). This CDR3 comprises 18 residues. The ends were cut back, 3 bases at V and 3 bases at J, with 18 bases in the middle. Germline-derived CDR1 and CDR2 are SGHAT and FQNNGV. The chain's CDR3 is CASSFGGAGFIGANVLTF. CDR3 bases: TGTGCCAGCAGCTTTGGAGGGGCTGGTTTCATTGGGGCCAACGTCCTGACTTTC.

CDR3 coding DNA: TGTGCCAGCAGCTTGGGGCGGCAAGAGACCCAGTACTTC. Encoded protein: CASSLGRQETQYF. The chain uses TRBV5-4 and TRBJ2-5; D gene unclear. The V gene lost 0 bases and the J gene lost 2 bases, with 5 bases spanning the gap. This CDR3 comprises 13 residues. CDR1 SGHNT and CDR2 YYREEE come from the germline V gene (reference sequence).

The rearrangement links TRBV5-1 to TRBJ2-7, with 9 bases lining up with TRBD1. This CDR3 comprises 16 residues. J was trimmed by 2 bases and V by 4 bases; bases with no gene match: 10. The germline V gene has CDR1 SGHRS and CDR2 YFSETQ. The CDR3 region is CASSKTDRGETYEQYF. DNA of the CDR3: TGCGCCAGCAGCAAAACGGACAGGGGAGAAACCTACGAGCAGTACTTC.

The V call is TRBV4-1, the J call TRBJ1-5; no definite D call. The CDR3 is 17 residues long. Trimming shortened V by 4 bases and J by 4 bases, and 20 bases separated the two germline ends. Germline V CDR1 and CDR2: MGHRA, YSYEKL. CDR3 region: CASSLSGAGVVNQPQHF. The CDR3 region has the DNA TGCGCCAGCAGCCTATCCGGAGCGGGAGTTGTTAATCAGCCCCAGCATTTT.

Comment on this clone: Other DNA sequences in this specimen translate into the identical CDR3. V and J are TRBV6-5 and TRBJ1-1; no clear D gene. V was cut by 6 bases and J by 0 bases, with 8 bases left in between. The CDR3 totals 13 residues. Germline V gives CDR1 MNHEY, CDR2 SVGAGI. The CDR3 protein is CASRRQLNTEAFF. The DNA of the CDR3 is TGTGCCAGCAGGAGACAATTGAACACTGAAGCTTTCTTT.

The chain couples TRBV29-1 to TRBJ2-5; 7 bases fit TRBD1. The CDR3 spans 12 residues. Trimming removed 6 bases from V and 5 bases from J; junction bases left unmatched: 6. Germline values: CDR1 SQVTM, CDR2 ANQGSEA. CDR3 in amino acids: CSVNRGRETQYF. DNA of the CDR3: TGCAGCGTGAACAGGGGAAGGGAGACCCAGTACTTC.